This T cell receptor (beta chain) is from a study of T cell clonotyping in hematopoietic cell transplantation. In the study overall: Recipient samples before transplant were obtained post-cytoreduction.

CDR3 size: 16 residues. Time point reported: recipient sample about 28 days before transplant, after cytoreduction. The table came from immunoSEQ multiplex PCR; TCRdb's copy has only in-frame clones and leaves some out. This table holds roughly 45,000 clones, about nine tenths found once. This clone was detected once. This TCR was recovered from a man in his fifties or sixties with biphenotypic leukemia. Some clones in this sample may be carry-over from other donors' samples. The material sequenced was peripheral blood mononuclear cells, taken before stem cell transplant. This chain connects TRBV21-1 to TRBJ2-7; the D call in the table, TRBD2, was not verified against the DNA. TRBV21-1 is marked as a pseudogene. This CDR3 reads CASTPPGLASVYEQYF. The CDR3 nucleotides are TGTGCCAGCACCCCCCCGGGACTAGCGAGCGTGTACGAGCAGTACTTC.